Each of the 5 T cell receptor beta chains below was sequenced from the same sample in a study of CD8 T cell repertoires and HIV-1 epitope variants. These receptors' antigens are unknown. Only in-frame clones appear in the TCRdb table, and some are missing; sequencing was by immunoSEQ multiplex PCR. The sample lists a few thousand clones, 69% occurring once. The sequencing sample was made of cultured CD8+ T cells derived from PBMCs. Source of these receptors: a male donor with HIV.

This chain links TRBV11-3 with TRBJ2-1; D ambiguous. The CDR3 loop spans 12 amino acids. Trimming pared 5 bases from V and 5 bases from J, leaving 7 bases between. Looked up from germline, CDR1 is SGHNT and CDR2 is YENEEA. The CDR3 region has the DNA TGTGCCAGCAGCCCCCCCAACAATGAGCAGTTCTTC. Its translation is CASSPPNNEQFF.

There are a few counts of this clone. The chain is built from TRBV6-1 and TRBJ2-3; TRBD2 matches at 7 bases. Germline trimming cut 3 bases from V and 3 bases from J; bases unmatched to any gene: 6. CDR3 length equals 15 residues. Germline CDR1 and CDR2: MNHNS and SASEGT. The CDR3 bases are TGTGCCAGCAGTGATAGGTGGGAGGGAACAGATACGCAGTATTTT. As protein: CASSDRWEGTDTQYF.

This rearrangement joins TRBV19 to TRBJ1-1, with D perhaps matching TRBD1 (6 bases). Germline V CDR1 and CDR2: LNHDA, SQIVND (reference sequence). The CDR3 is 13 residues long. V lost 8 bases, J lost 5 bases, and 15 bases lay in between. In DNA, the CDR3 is TGTGCCAGTTGCTACAGGGCCAATACTGAAGCTTTCTTT. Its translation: CASCYRANTEAFF.

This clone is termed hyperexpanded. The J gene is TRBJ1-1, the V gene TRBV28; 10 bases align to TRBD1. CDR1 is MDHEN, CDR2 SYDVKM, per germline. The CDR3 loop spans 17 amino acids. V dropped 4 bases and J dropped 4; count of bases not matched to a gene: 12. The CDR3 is CASSSPGTGVISTEAFF. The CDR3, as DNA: TGTGCCAGCAGTTCCCCCGGGACAGGGGTGATTTCCACTGAAGCTTTCTTT.

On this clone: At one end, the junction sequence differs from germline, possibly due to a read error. The CDR3 here is CASSFGQSGEQYF. As DNA, the CDR3 is TGTGCCAGCAGCTTCGGACAGTCTGGCGAGCAGTACTTT. This chain links TRBV7-2 with TRBJ2-7, with D possibly TRBD1 on 6 matching bases. The CDR3 has 13 residues. CDR1 and CDR2 (germline): SGHTA, FQGNSA.